The next 2 T cell receptor beta chains were all read from a single sample in a study of shared clonotypes between healthy human individuals. The table came from immunoSEQ multiplex PCR; TCRdb's copy has only in-frame clones and leaves some out. This sample has under 2,500,000 clones, with 95% found just once. Input material: naive CD4+ T cells sorted from blood. The sample's subset: CD45RA+ positively selected. The receptors were sampled from a man between 18 and 35 years old in good health.

The chain couples TRBV29-1 to TRBJ2-7; TRBD1 is a possible D gene (5 bases). V dropped 3 bases and J dropped 6 bases, with 18 bases sitting between them. Germline CDR1 reads SQVTM; CDR2 reads ANQGSEA. This CDR3 comprises 14 residues. CDR3 coding DNA: TGCAGCGTTGAGGTCCGAGCCAGGGCTCCCGAGCAGTACTTC. This translates into CSVEVRARAPEQYF.

This sequence joins TRBV2 and TRBJ1-1; 8 positions agree with TRBD1. The V and J ends lost 3 bases and 10 bases, in that order; junction bases with no gene match: 7. The CDR3 length is 13 residues. Germline values: CDR1 SNHLY, CDR2 FYNNEI. Here the CDR3 DNA reads TGTGCCAGCAGTGAGGCAGGGGGCGGTTTAGCTTTCTTT. As protein: CASSEAGGGLAFF. Variable domain in full (rest from reference TRBV2 and TRBJ1-1): EPEVTQTPSHQVTQMGQEVILRCVPISNHLYFYWYRQILGQKVEFLVSFYNNEISEKSEIFDDQFSVERPDGSNFTLKIRSTKLEDSAMYFCASSEAGGGLAFFGQGTRLTVV.